This T cell receptor (beta chain) is from a study of cytomegalovirus exposure and HLA in healthy donors. For the study at large: Approximately 85 million unique TCRs from HLA-typed donors were held in an early release of data. Overall study results and limits: Prior analysis indicated that the majority of TCR beta V segments exhibited productivity approximately 87% or approximately 30% of the time.

The count of this clone is one. Its matching antigen is unknown. The PCR used 60 Vbeta and 13 Jbeta primers. Sequencing used immunoSEQ multiplex PCR; TCRdb keeps in-frame clones, though not all of them. This sample has 250,000 to 300,000 clones, with about 83% found just once. Trimming took 3 bases from V and 8 from J, leaving 12 bases between them. CDR1 and CDR2 (germline): SGHNT, YENEEA. The CDR3 is 13 residues long. The sequenced sample consisted of PBMCs. This sequence joins TRBV11-3 and TRBJ2-3; tentatively, D is TRBD2 (5 bases). The sequence was collected from a middle-aged woman in good health and CMV-seropositive. The CDR3 coding sequence is TGTGCCAGCAGCTTCACTAGTCGAGGTACGCAGTATTTT. It encodes CASSFTSRGTQYF.